Presented here are 23 T cell receptor beta chains from one specimen sequenced in a study of blood T cell repertoires in COVID-19. Method: immunoSEQ multiplex PCR; TCRdb's copy keeps in-frame clones and lacks some. The sample lists 250,000 or so clones; around 85% were seen once. The sequenced sample was peripheral blood. Receptor source: a man in his sixties with acute or convalescent COVID-19.

The chain combines TRBV28 with TRBJ1-2; possible D gene TRBD1, 5 bases. With 8 bases removed from V and 4 bases from J, the gap between germline ends came to 14 bases. CDR3 size: 13 residues. The V gene's germline CDR1 is MDHEN and CDR2 SYDVKM. In nucleotides, the CDR3 is TGTGCCAGCGGGCAGGGCCTATTCTATGGCTACACCTTC. The encoded protein is CASGQGLFYGYTF.

The chain links TRBV19 to TRBJ1-5; D perhaps matches TRBD1 (5 bases). This CDR3 contains 15 residues. V lost 7 bases to trimming and J lost 0 bases, with 13 bases between them. CDR1 is LNHDA, CDR2 SQIVND, per germline (reference sequence). CDR3 nucleotides: TGTGCCAGTAATATGGGGCCTTTTAGCAATCAGCCCCAGCATTTT. It codes for CASNMGPFSNQPQHF.

This rearrangement joins TRBV11-2 to TRBJ2-7; 10 bases align to TRBD2. The CDR3 is made up of 18 amino acids. Trimming at V came to 1 base and at J to 4 bases, leaving 13 bases not matched to a gene. CDR1 SGHAT and CDR2 FQNNGV come from the germline V gene. CDR3 residues: CASSLGSAASGSRYEQYF. In nucleotides, the CDR3 is TGTGCCAGCAGCTTAGGCTCGGCCGCTAGCGGGAGTCGGTACGAGCAGTACTTC.

This clone has only a few counts. This sequence joins TRBV24-1 and TRBJ1-2, with 12 bases fitting TRBD1. The length of the CDR3 is 16 residues. V trimming: 3 bases; J trimming: 2 bases; junction bases outside the gene matches: 3. Germline-derived CDR1 and CDR2 are KGHDR and SFDVKD. CDR3 loop: CATSDPGTGGNYGYTF. As DNA, the CDR3 is TGTGCCACCAGTGATCCCGGGACAGGGGGCAACTATGGCTACACCTTC.

This clone appeared a few times. This chain connects TRBV7-3 to TRBJ2-2; TRBD2 matches 7 bases. CDR1 is SGHTA and CDR2 is FQGTGA in the germline V gene. J lost 5 bases, V lost 8 bases, and 8 bases had no gene match. The CDR3 spans 14 residues. The CDR3 DNA is TGTGCCAGCGGGGAACTAGCGAGGACCGGGGAGCTGTTTTTT. Residues: CASGELARTGELFF.

The chain uses TRBV28 and TRBJ2-3; 10 positions match TRBD2. The CDR3 spans 15 residues. The trim removed 4 bases at V and 6 bases at J, leaving 7 bases unmatched. Germline lookup yields CDR1 MDHEN and CDR2 SYDVKM. This chain's CDR3 is CASSSAGGSMDTQYF. In DNA form, the CDR3 reads TGTGCCAGCAGTTCAGCGGGAGGGTCCATGGATACGCAGTATTTT.

The chain combines TRBV4-1 with TRBJ1-5; D remains unclear. Trimming shortened V by 6 bases and J by 1 base, and 10 bases separated the two germline ends. The CDR3 sequence is 14 residues long. Per the germline V gene, CDR1 is MGHRA and CDR2 is YSYEKL. As DNA, the CDR3 is TGCGCCAGCAGTTTGGGAGTGAGCAATCAGCCCCAGCATTTT. Amino acids: CASSLGVSNQPQHF.

This chain connects TRBV19 to TRBJ1-5, with 9 bases lining up with TRBD1. The CDR3 runs to 17 residues. V lost 3 bases to trimming and J lost 4 bases; unmatched junction nucleotides: 10. The germline CDR1 and CDR2 sequences are LNHDA and SQIVND (reference sequence). The CDR3 is CASSIEIGQGSNQPQHF. The DNA for the CDR3 is TGTGCCAGTAGTATCGAAATCGGACAGGGGTCAAATCAGCCCCAGCATTTT.

This sequence joins TRBV7-2 and TRBJ1-2, with unresolved D. The CDR3 contains 13 residues. Germline V lookup: CDR1 SGHTA, CDR2 FQGNSA. V lost 1 base, J lost 8 bases, and 11 bases lay in between. CDR3 nucleotide sequence: TGTGCCAGCAGCTTAGGAGGGATGGTCGGCTACACCTTC. Protein product: CASSLGGMVGYTF.

The DNA of the CDR3 is TGTGCCAGCAGCGGCCAGACAGGGGGTACTGAAGCTTTCTTT. As protein: CASSGQTGGTEAFF. The chain employs TRBV9 and TRBJ1-1; 9 bases match TRBD1. V dropped 3 bases and J dropped 5; count of bases not matched to a gene: 5. The V gene's germline CDR1 is SGDLS and CDR2 YYNGEE. The CDR3 is 14 amino acids. Complete variable domain (other parts from reference TRBV9 and TRBJ1-1): DSGVTQTPKHLITATGQRVTLRCSPRSGDLSVYWYQQSLDQGLQFLIQYYNGEERAKGNILERFSAQQFPDLHSELNLSSLELGDSALYFCASSGQTGGTEAFFGQGTRLTVV.

The chain has TRBV9 and TRBJ1-3, with D hard to call. The CDR3 sequence is 16 residues long. Germline-derived CDR1 and CDR2 are SGDLS and YYNGEE. Trimming removed 0 bases at V and 0 bases at J, with 10 bases between. The CDR3 nucleotides are TGTGCCAGCAGCGTAGAAGGCGGTACCTCTGGAAACACCATATATTTT. It yields the protein CASSVEGGTSGNTIYF.

This clone came up a few times. The chain joins TRBV5-1 to TRBJ2-1; the match to TRBD2 covers 9 bases. In germline, CDR1 is SGHRS, CDR2 YFSETQ. The length of the CDR3 is 15 residues. V shed 0 bases, J shed 8 bases, and the junction held 6 bases outside the gene matches. The CDR3 is CASSLEGTSIDEQFF. CDR3 in DNA: TGCGCCAGCAGCTTGGAAGGGACTAGCATCGATGAGCAGTTCTTC.

This clone was seen only once. This chain connects TRBV28 to TRBJ1-2; the D gene is possibly TRBD1 (5 bases). The germline V and J ends were trimmed by 8 bases and 6 bases, with 13 bases remaining between them. Germline CDR1 is MDHEN and CDR2 is SYDVKM. CDR3 length: 12 amino acids. As DNA, the CDR3 is TGTGCCAGCCAACCCCCGGGGGATGGCTACACCTTC. Protein product: CASQPPGDGYTF.

The J gene is TRBJ2-7, the V gene TRBV19; D uncertain. The CDR3 consists of 14 residues. The germline gives CDR1 LNHDA, CDR2 SQIVND (reference sequence). With 1 base removed from V and 7 bases from J, the gap between germline ends came to 14 bases. CDR3 nucleotide sequence: TGTGCCAGTAGTATAGGCAGGATCCCTCGGGAGCAGTACTTC. Its protein product is CASSIGRIPREQYF.

The rearrangement joins TRBV11-2 to TRBJ2-5; possible D gene TRBD2, 5 bases. The CDR3 contains 13 residues. Trimming pared 7 bases from V and 4 bases from J, leaving 13 bases between. Germline values: CDR1 SGHAT, CDR2 FQNNGV. CDR3 DNA: TGTGCCAGCACCCCGAGGGCCCCAGAGACCCAGTACTTC. It specifies CASTPRAPETQYF.

The V and J genes are TRBV5-1 and TRBJ1-1; a weak D match, TRBD1 (5 bases). Germline values: CDR1 SGHRS, CDR2 YFSETQ. V lost 3 bases, J lost 0 bases, and 9 bases lay in between. This CDR3 has 14 amino acids. The CDR3 reads CASSSLGLNTEAFF. The CDR3 nucleotides read TGCGCCAGCAGCTCCCTGGGGCTGAACACTGAAGCTTTCTTT.

This clone was observed once. V is TRBV11-2 and J is TRBJ2-3, with 8 bases lining up with TRBD2. V lost 3 bases and J lost 0; bases outside the gene matches: 5. The V gene's germline CDR1 is SGHAT and CDR2 FQNNGV. The CDR3 consists of 16 residues. The CDR3 bases are TGTGCCAGCAGCTTCCGAGCTAGCGGGAGCACAGATACGCAGTATTTT. Translating gives CASSFRASGSTDTQYF.

The J gene is TRBJ2-2, the V gene TRBV9, with 11 bases fitting TRBD2. Trimming removed 3 bases from V and 1 base from J; junction bases left unmatched: 2. CDR1 is SGDLS and CDR2 is YYNGEE in the germline V gene. The CDR3 extends over 16 amino acids. The CDR3 sequence is CASSGSGRVNTGELFF. The CDR3 bases are TGTGCCAGCAGCGGTAGCGGGAGGGTGAACACCGGGGAGCTGTTTTTT. The variable domain in full, completed from reference TRBV9 and TRBJ2-2, reads DSGVTQTPKHLITATGQRVTLRCSPRSGDLSVYWYQQSLDQGLQFLIQYYNGEERAKGNILERFSAQQFPDLHSELNLSSLELGDSALYFCASSGSGRVNTGELFFGEGSRLTVL.

This clone was picked up a small number of times. This CDR3 is CASSLSGADSGNTIYF. CDR3 DNA: TGCGCCAGCAGCTTGAGCGGGGCCGACTCTGGAAACACCATATATTTT. The rearrangement joins TRBV5-1 to TRBJ1-3; tentatively, D is TRBD1 (5 bases). Trimming took off 1 base at V and 0 bases at J, with 11 bases between the two ends. Looked up from germline, CDR1 is SGHRS and CDR2 is YFSETQ. The CDR3 totals 16 residues.

The chain has TRBV28 and TRBJ1-1; D is ambiguous. The CDR3 spans 12 residues. CDR1 is MDHEN, CDR2 SYDVKM, per germline. V dropped 8 bases and J dropped 0 bases, with 7 bases sitting between them. The CDR3 region has the DNA TGTGCCAGCTGGTACATGAACACTGAAGCTTTCTTT. This encodes CASWYMNTEAFF.

This chain connects TRBV4-1 to TRBJ2-3; TRBD2 agrees at 7 bases. The germline V gene encodes CDR1 MGHRA and CDR2 YSYEKL. After removal of 1 base from V and 6 bases from J, the junction contained 4 bases not matched to a gene. The length of the CDR3 is 14 residues. CDR3 nucleotide sequence: TGCGCCAGCAGCCAAGTGGGGGGGAGGGATACGCAGTATTTT. As protein: CASSQVGGRDTQYF.

This chain connects TRBV7-2 to TRBJ1-4, with 7 bases fitting TRBD1. This CDR3 spans 15 amino acids. In germline, CDR1 is SGHTA, CDR2 FQGNSA. V lost 5 bases, J lost 5 bases, and 8 bases stayed unmatched. The CDR3 region has the DNA TGTGCCAGCAGCCTATTGGGACAGAGGAATGAAAAACTGTTTTTT. Amino acid sequence: CASSLLGQRNEKLFF.

J is TRBJ2-5 and V is TRBV28; 11 nucleotides line up with TRBD2. Trimming at V came to 6 bases and at J to 7 bases, leaving 13 bases not matched to a gene. CDR1 and CDR2 from the germline V gene are MDHEN and SYDVKM. The CDR3 contains 16 residues. The CDR3 region is CASRSGTSGLVGTQYF. The CDR3 DNA follows: TGTGCCAGCAGATCCGGGACTAGCGGATTAGTTGGGACCCAGTACTTC. Drawing the rest from reference TRBV28 and TRBJ2-5, the complete variable domain is DVKVTQSSRYLVKRTGEKVFLECVQDMDHENMFWYRQDPGLGLRLIYFSYDVKMKEKGDIPEGYSVSREKKERFSLILESASTNQTSMYLCASRSGTSGLVGTQYFGPGTRLLVL.